The source of this TCR beta chain is a study of T-cell memory formation after mild COVID-19 (dated by TCRdb to the early 2020s). General notes on the study: Most TCR sequence clusters were specific to one of the two donors. In a couple of donors, T-cell clones that expanded and contracted after mild COVID-19 were tracked by sequencing TCRalpha and TCRbeta repertoires over time. Two young, previously healthy adult volunteers made up the cohort, one male and one female. General findings and caveats noted by the study authors: Only a couple of mild cases were covered in the study, and larger cohorts including severe cases with pre-infection samples were considered necessary. Contracting CD4+ clones were found mainly in CM and EM memory subsets, while CD8+ clones were enriched in EMRA. Whether the second-wave clones peaking on day 37 were SARS-CoV-2 specific was not confirmed. Some responding clones were found in pre-infection memory, which suggests that pre-existing cross-reactive memory T cells took part in the SARS-CoV-2 response. Balanced CD4/CD8 phenotypes were observed for clones contracting from day 15 to 85, whereas a bias towards CD4+ was observed for a second wave of clones expanding from day 15 to 37.

Details on this clonotype: Its antigen is unknown. No per-base quality is available; no much larger clone lies one base away.

The junction carries 8 bases between V and J, which are trimmed by 3 bases and 2 bases respectively. From the germline V gene, CDR1 is SGHTA and CDR2 is FQGNSA. The CDR3 contains 14 residues, cysteine and phenylalanine counted. The only DNA kept is the CDR3, 42 bases in frame from the first base. Ficoll-Paque density gradient centrifugation was used to isolate PBMCs. The run used an Illumina NovaSeq 6000. Using 5'RACE with constant-segment primers, TCRalpha and TCRbeta cDNA libraries were constructed, with sample barcodes and unique molecular identifiers added in the process. Trizol reagent was used to extract RNA from every sample. Libraries were amplified in two PCR steps, with a second sample barcode and Illumina TruSeq adapters added in the second step. The libraries were sequenced on an Illumina NovaSeq using 2 x 150 bp paired-end reads. The authors' pipeline ran thus. Demultiplexing of reads and collapsing into UMI-guided consensus sequences were performed with migec v1.2.7. Using mixcr v2.1.11, the UMI consensuses were aligned to TRA and TRB V and J templates and assembled into clonotypes. Clonotypes were classified as expanded or contracted when called significant by both edgeR and NoisET, with noise models trained on biological replicates. edgeR calls used a false discovery rate-adjusted p below 0.01 and a log2 fold-change threshold of 1. As an exploratory analysis of dynamics, max-normalized trajectories of the 1000 most abundant clonotypes were examined by PCA with hierarchical clustering. Separately sequenced CD4+ and CD8+ repertoires were used to assign the CD4 or CD8 phenotype of responding clones. TCRdb applied fastp at Q25 and MiXCR to the public reads, then kept only in-frame beta chains. Merged by CDR3 protein, the rows form single entries marked with the most common genes and DNA. These V and J calls rely on TCRdb rather than the paper's analysis. Present in this sample are about 180,000 distinct CDR3 sequences, approximately 18% of which were seen just once. The ten top clones hold 3% to 4% of the sample.

The sequence derives from a man younger than 30 who had mild COVID-19 (a few samples of this study predate the infection). The sample titles of this study are shuffled in the database, so cell type and time point are left out; the donor was told from shared clones. The sample was PBMCs or a T cell subset sorted from them (not recorded which). The rearrangement combines TRBV7-2 with TRBJ1-5, with an unclear D gene assignment. For the CDR3, the sequence is CASSLLKGNQPQHF. The nucleotide sequence reads as follows: TGTGCCAGCAGCTTGCTAAAGGGCAATCAGCCCCAGCATTTT.